What follows are 17 T cell receptor beta chains derived from one specimen sequenced in a study of CXCR3-negative and CXCR3-positive naive CD8 T cells. Carrying UMI labels, the TRB cDNA libraries were prepared through 5' RACE. No DNA is given; TCRdb re-called the 5' RACE reads and lists each CDR3 protein once. The sample totals roughly 26,000 distinct CDR3 sequences; its top ten clones hold about 2.7%. The sample was naive CXCR3- CD8+ T cells from blood. This sample's subset: CD45RO-CCR7+CD27+CD95- naive CD8+ T cells lacking CXCR3 (TNR3-). Receptor source: a human donor in good health. Some clones in this sample may be carry-over from other donors' samples.

This chain uses TRBV7-2 with TRBJ2-1; the TRBD2 assignment by TCRdb is unverifiable without DNA. The CDR3 extends over 15 amino acids. The germline CDR1 and CDR2 sequences are SGHTA and FQGNSA. CDR3 sequence reads: CASSDGTTMFNEQFF.

The chain is built from TRBV29-1 and TRBJ2-2; lacking DNA, the TRBD2 call made by TCRdb goes unchecked. Germline V CDR1 and CDR2: SQVTM, ANQGSEA. The CDR3 length is 13 residues. CDR3 sequence: CSAGPGRDGELFF.

In terms of frequency, this clonotype is medium-sized (0.01 to 0.1%). The CDR3 here is CASSQDITLYRYEQYF. This chain links TRBV14 with TRBJ2-7. This CDR3 has 16 amino acids. Germline CDR1 reads SGHDN; CDR2 reads FVKESK.

Frequency places this clonotype as medium-sized (0.01 to 0.1%). The chain is built from TRBV9 and TRBJ2-1; the TCRdb call, TRBD2, lacks DNA for checking. This CDR3 has 14 residues. Germline V lookup: CDR1 SGDLS, CDR2 YYNGEE. CDR3 in amino acids: CASSVGLAGIEQFF.

The chain uses TRBV6-5 and TRBJ2-5. The germline V gene has CDR1 MNHEY and CDR2 SVGAGI. The CDR3 runs to 14 residues. The CDR3 sequence: CASYAFWSAETQYF.

V gene TRBV29-1 combines with J gene TRBJ2-2; TCRdb's assignment of TRBD1 cannot be checked, as there is no DNA. Per the germline V gene, CDR1 is SQVTM and CDR2 is ANQGSEA. There are 14 residues in the CDR3. The chain's CDR3 is CSVEQGANTGELFF.

CDR3: CASSSDGNTEAFF. The chain uses TRBV7-9 and TRBJ1-1. The CDR3 runs 13 residues. The germline CDR1 and CDR2 sequences are SEHNR and FQNEAQ (reference sequence).

This sequence joins TRBV11-3 and TRBJ2-3; checking the TCRdb D call of TRBD2 is not possible without DNA. CDR1 and CDR2 (germline): SGHNT, YENEEA. This CDR3 spans 15 amino acids. The CDR3: CASSYGGGSTDTQYF.

V gene TRBV6-1 combines with J gene TRBJ2-2; TCRdb picks TRBD2, but there is no DNA to check that call. CDR3 length: 17 amino acids. Germline lookup yields CDR1 MNHNS and CDR2 SASEGT. The CDR3 protein is CASSSPLLAGAFGELFF.

The chain has TRBV27 and TRBJ2-7; the TRBD1 assignment by TCRdb is unverifiable without DNA. The CDR3 has 13 residues. Germline V gene lookup returns CDR1 MNHEY and CDR2 SMNVEV (reference sequence). CDR3 protein: CASSQGSLYEQYF.

The chain has TRBV4-3 and TRBJ2-1; absent DNA, TCRdb's TRBD2 call cannot be checked. The CDR3 is 16 residues long. CDR1 and CDR2 (germline): LGHNA, YSLEER. The CDR3: CASSQGGASGVNEQFF.

CDR3 sequence reads: CASMRGGQSNEQFF. The V and J genes are TRBV10-1 and TRBJ2-1; TCRdb gives TRBD1 as the D gene, but with no DNA this cannot be confirmed. The CDR3 runs to 14 residues. Germline V gene sequence: CDR1 WNHNN, CDR2 SYGVQD (reference sequence).

The rearrangement joins TRBV18 to TRBJ1-1; the D gene TCRdb calls, TRBD1, cannot be checked with no DNA. The length of the CDR3 is 15 residues. Germline lookup yields CDR1 KGHSH and CDR2 LQKENI. CDR3: CASSPSPGQNTEAFF.

This clonotype is classed as medium-sized by frequency. The chain combines TRBV7-8 with TRBJ2-4. Looked up from germline, CDR1 is SGHVS and CDR2 is FQNEAQ. The CDR3 is made up of 15 amino acids. The CDR3 reads CASSLGHRAKNIQYF.

This rearrangement joins TRBV4-3 to TRBJ1-1. Germline CDR1 is LGHNA and CDR2 is YSLEER. The CDR3 extends over 15 amino acids. The CDR3 protein is CASSASGKGRTEAFF.

The rearrangement links TRBV7-7 to TRBJ2-1. Germline CDR1 reads SSHAT; CDR2 reads FNYEAQ (reference sequence). The CDR3 covers 13 residues. The CDR3: CASSLDFRNEQFF.

The rearrangement links TRBV29-1 to TRBJ2-5; with no DNA, the TCRdb D assignment of TRBD1 cannot be verified. The CDR3 consists of 13 residues. The germline gives CDR1 SQVTM, CDR2 ANQGSEA. The CDR3 reads CSVEVWAEETQYF.